The rows below give T cell receptor beta chains drawn from one sample of a study of cytotoxic CD8 clonotypes in ibrutinib-treated CLL. Generated by immunoSEQ multiplex PCR, the TCRdb table keeps only in-frame clones and is missing some. This table has some 300,000 clones, more than 65% appearing once. The sequencing used PBMCs, collected before ibrutinib treatment. These receptors all come from a human donor with chronic lymphocytic leukemia. Both conserved end residues are part of each CDR3. Each record gives: V gene, clone size, CDR3 protein. Clone size appears in some rows only: once, few, many, or a class for an expanded clone.

TRBV4-2	NA	CASSNDARGQFF
TRBV15	NA	CATSRPRTGGGSEAFF
TRBV5-1	NA	CASSFGDGYTF
TRBV7-3	few	CASSPDRGLSEAFF
TRBV30	NA	CAWSVRDNQPQHF
TRBV27	NA	CASRNRTNQPQHF
TRBV11-2	NA	CASSLGYLDRDSYEQYF
TRBV7-8	NA	CASSLVAGGTGELFF
TRBV28	NA	CASSLGGPLEDTQYF
TRBV5-1	NA	CASSLDQGEYYGYTF
TRBV13	NA	CASSPQGAYEQYF
TRBV18	once	CASSPWTGLSSGNTIYF
TRBV28	few	CASSSRQGVQPQHF
TRBV4-1	NA	CASSGQGAYNEQFF
TRBV6-5	NA	CASSYSIAGGYEQYF
TRBV9	NA	CASSVGLAGEGEQFF
TRBV19	NA	CASSSGGSITEAFF
TRBV29-1	NA	CSVGSQLDNEKLFF
TRBV5-6	NA	CASSLVVLSGANVLTF
TRBV4-3	NA	CASSQDRGGGKNIQYF
TRBV25-1	NA	CASSEGGKRNQPQHF
TRBV13	NA	CASSLGLVGSPNYGYTF
TRBV27	NA	CASSLFLGGGYGYTF
TRBV28	NA	CASSFPDRVFGYTF
TRBV9	once	CASSVAPQGYEQYF
TRBV27	NA	CASSSKGLAGVNEQFF
TRBV6-5	NA	CASSYRGRRATGELFF
TRBV2	NA	CASKSMDRVRTDTQYF
TRBV6-6	NA	CASRNTPRNEQFF
TRBV7-7	NA	CASSPDVTSPYEQYF
TRBV10-3	NA	CAISGREDEQFF
TRBV7-6	NA	CASSLAPQGQAYEQYF
TRBV27	NA	CASSLAGFGYTF
TRBV2	NA	CASREGLAETYEQYF
TRBV30	few	CAWSVPGYIQPQHF
TRBV5-6	NA	CASSLASGTETQYF
TRBV5-4	few	CASSFGGIYGYTF
TRBV6-5	NA	CASSYDVLTDTQYF
TRBV7-9	NA	CASSVAGPNNEQFF
TRBV29-1	NA	CSVSRDSYEQYF
TRBV10-3	NA	CAIRGANSGLAAPSTDTQYF
TRBV7-8	once	CASSIGLGGYEQYF
TRBV7-2	NA	CASSRSGGAGQPQHF
TRBV10-1	NA	CASSGHPDRGYEQYF
TRBV27	once	CASSFGGGTEAFF
TRBV27	NA	CASRYRTENTEAFF
TRBV9	few	CASSQTARGEAFF
TRBV7-9	NA	CASSVDPQASF
TRBV2	NA	CASSGRYF
TRBV28	NA	CASSFTGTDSVEQYF
TRBV4-3	NA	CASSQAQGSYNEQFF
TRBV5-1	NA	CASSLGEEVWIF
TRBV6-5	NA	CASSYEGYTYEQYF
TRBV18	NA	CASSPQVNTGELFF